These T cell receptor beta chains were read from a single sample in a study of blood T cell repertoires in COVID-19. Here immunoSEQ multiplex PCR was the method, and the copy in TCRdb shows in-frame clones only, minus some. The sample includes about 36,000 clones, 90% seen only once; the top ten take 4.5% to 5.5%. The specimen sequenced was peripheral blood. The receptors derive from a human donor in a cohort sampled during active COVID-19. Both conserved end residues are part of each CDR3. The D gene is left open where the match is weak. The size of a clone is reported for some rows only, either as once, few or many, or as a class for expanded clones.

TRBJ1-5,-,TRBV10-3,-,CAISDRQYSNQPQHF,TGTGCCATCAGTGACAGACAGTATAGCAATCAGCCCCAGCATTTT
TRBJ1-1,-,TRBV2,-,CASSVRTLNTEAFF,TGTGCCAGCAGTGTACGGACACTGAACACTGAAGCTTTCTTT
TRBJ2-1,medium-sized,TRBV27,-,CASSSSDPSYNEQFF,TGTGCCAGCAGCTCTAGCGATCCGTCCTACAATGAGCAGTTCTTC
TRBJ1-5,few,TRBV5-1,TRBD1,CASSLDRGSQPQHF,TGCGCCAGCAGCTTGGACAGGGGCAGCCAGCCCCAGCATTTT
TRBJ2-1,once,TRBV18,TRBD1,CASSPGTGITYNEQFF,TGTGCCAGCTCACCCGGGACAGGGATCACCTACAATGAGCAGTTCTTC
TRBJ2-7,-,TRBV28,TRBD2,CASSHGLARRSSYEQYF,TGTGCCAGCAGCCACGGACTAGCGAGACGGAGCTCCTACGAGCAGTACTTC
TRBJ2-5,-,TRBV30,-,CAWSVNRETQYF,TGTGCCTGGAGTGTAAACCGGGAGACCCAGTACTTC
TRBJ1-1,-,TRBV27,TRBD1,CASSLIRDRGVMMNTEAFF,TGTGCCAGCAGTTTAATCCGGGACAGGGGGGTCATGATGAACACTGAAGCTTTCTTT
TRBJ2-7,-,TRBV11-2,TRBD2,CASSWGLAGPRTHEQYF,TGTGCCAGCAGCTGGGGACTAGCGGGGCCAAGAACCCACGAGCAGTACTTC
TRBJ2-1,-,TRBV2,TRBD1,CASSDPPRRGLVYNEQFF,TGTGCCAGCAGTGACCCTCCTCGCAGGGGGCTGGTCTACAATGAGCAGTTCTTC
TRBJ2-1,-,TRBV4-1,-,CASSVRNFNEQFF,TGCGCCAGCAGTGTCAGGAACTTCAATGAGCAGTTCTTC
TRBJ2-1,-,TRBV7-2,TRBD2,CASSLVAGGPGEQFF,TGTGCCAGCAGCTTAGTAGCGGGAGGGCCTGGGGAGCAGTTCTTC
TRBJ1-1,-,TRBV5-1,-,CASRRGGENTEAFF,TGCGCCAGCCGCCGGGGGGGCGAGAACACTGAAGCTTTCTTT
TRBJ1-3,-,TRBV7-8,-,CASSSGQNSGNTIYF,TGTGCCAGCAGCTCAGGACAGAACTCTGGAAACACCATATATTTT
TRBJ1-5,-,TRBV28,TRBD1,CASSSNLKGDKGGGQPQHF,TGTGCCAGCAGCTCCAATCTTAAGGGGGACAAAGGGGGCGGTCAGCCCCAGCATTTT
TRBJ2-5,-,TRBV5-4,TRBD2,CASRTPGLGETQYF,TGTGCCAGCAGGACCCCGGGACTAGGAGAGACCCAGTACTTC
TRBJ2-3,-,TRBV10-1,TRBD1,CASRADRSDTQYF,TGCGCCAGCAGGGCGGACAGGTCAGATACGCAGTATTTT
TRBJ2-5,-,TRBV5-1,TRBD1,CASRTGGLEETQYF,TGCGCCAGCAGAACAGGGGGATTAGAGGAGACCCAGTACTTC
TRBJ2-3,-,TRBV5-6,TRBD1,CASRFRGSGTDTQYF,TGTGCCAGCAGATTCAGGGGGTCTGGCACAGATACGCAGTATTTT
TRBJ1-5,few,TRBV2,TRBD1,CATTGARSNQPQHF,TGTGCCACCACAGGGGCTAGGAGCAATCAGCCCCAGCATTTT
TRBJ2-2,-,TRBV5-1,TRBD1,CASSAGTGIRELFF,TGCGCCAGCAGCGCCGGGACAGGGATTAGGGAGCTGTTTTTT
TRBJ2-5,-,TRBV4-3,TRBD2,CASSQGTSGPFPYQETQYF,TGCGCCAGCAGCCAAGGGACTAGCGGGCCCTTTCCGTACCAAGAGACCCAGTACTTC
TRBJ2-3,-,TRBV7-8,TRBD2,CAVGREETDTQYF,TGTGCCGTAGGGCGGGAGGAGACAGATACGCAGTATTTT
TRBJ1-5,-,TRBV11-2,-,CASSPTGYQPQHF,TGTGCCAGCAGCCCAACAGGGTATCAGCCCCAGCATTTT
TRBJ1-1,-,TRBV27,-,CASSLFGRYGTEAFF,TGTGCCAGCAGTTTATTTGGCAGGTATGGGACTGAAGCTTTCTTT
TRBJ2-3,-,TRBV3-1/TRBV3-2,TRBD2,CASSQDLTSGSRNTQYF,TGTGCCAGCAGCCAAGATCTTACTAGCGGGAGTAGGAATACGCAGTATTTT
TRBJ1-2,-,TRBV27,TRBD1,CASSNTGAGYGYTF,TGTGCCAGCAGTAATACAGGGGCCGGCTATGGCTACACCTTC
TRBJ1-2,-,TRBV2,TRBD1,CASSEDRIYGYTF,TGTGCCAGCAGTGAGGACAGGATCTATGGCTACACCTTC
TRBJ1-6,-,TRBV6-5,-,CASSQGSYNSPLHF,TGTGCCAGCAGTCAGGGAAGCTATAATTCACCCCTCCACTTT
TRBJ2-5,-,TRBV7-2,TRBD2,CASSFSLAIETQYF,TGTGCCAGCAGCTTCTCACTAGCGATCGAGACCCAGTACTTC
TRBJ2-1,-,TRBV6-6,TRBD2,CASSYASGRYDEQFF,TGTGCCAGCAGTTACGCTAGCGGGAGGTACGATGAGCAGTTCTTC
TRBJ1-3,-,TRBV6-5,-,CASTPGGGTGNTIYF,TGTGCCAGCACCCCGGGAGGGGGGACTGGAAACACCATATATTTT
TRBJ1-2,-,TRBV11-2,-,CASSLVPGWNYGYTF,TGTGCCAGCAGCTTAGTCCCAGGGTGGAACTATGGCTACACCTTC
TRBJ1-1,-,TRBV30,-,CAWTPQTEAFF,TGTGCCTGGACCCCGCAGACTGAAGCTTTCTTT
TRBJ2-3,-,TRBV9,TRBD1,CASSPSRGGSRTDTQYF,TGTGCCAGCAGCCCTAGCAGAGGGGGCAGCCGCACAGATACGCAGTATTTT
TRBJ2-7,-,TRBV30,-,CAWIPFGGLSEQYF,TGTGCCTGGATCCCTTTTGGCGGTTTATCCGAGCAGTACTTC
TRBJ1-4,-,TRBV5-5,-,CASTTASTNEKLFF,TGTGCCAGCACCACAGCTTCAACTAATGAAAAACTGTTTTTT
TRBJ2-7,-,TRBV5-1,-,CASSSLASSYEQYF,TGCGCCAGCAGCTCCCTAGCGAGCTCCTACGAGCAGTACTTC
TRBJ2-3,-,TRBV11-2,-,CASSLGGTQYF,TGTGCCAGCAGCTTGGGAGGAACGCAGTATTTT
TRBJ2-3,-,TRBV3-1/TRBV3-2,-,CASSLLGGGASLDTQYF,TGTGCCAGCAGTCTCCTGGGAGGGGGGGCTTCTTTAGATACGCAGTATTTT
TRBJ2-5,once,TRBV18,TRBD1,CASFGTVQETQYF,TGTGCCAGCTTCGGGACAGTCCAAGAGACCCAGTACTTC
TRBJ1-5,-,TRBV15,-,CATSRDSGLSNQPQHF,TGTGCCACCAGCAGAGATTCAGGCCTTAGCAATCAGCCCCAGCATTTT
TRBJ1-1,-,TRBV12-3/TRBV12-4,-,CASSLGGNTEAFF,TGTGCCAGCAGTTTGGGAGGGAACACTGAAGCTTTCTTT
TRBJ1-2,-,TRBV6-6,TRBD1,CASSTRDRHYGYTF,TGTGCCAGCAGTACCCGGGACAGGCACTATGGCTACACCTTC
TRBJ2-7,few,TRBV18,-,CASSPIRGSSEEQYF,TGTGCCAGCTCACCAATCCGCGGGTCCTCGGAGGAGCAGTACTTC
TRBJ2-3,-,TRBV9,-,CASSPAGEGGADTQYF,TGTGCCAGCAGCCCCGCCGGGGAGGGGGGTGCAGATACGCAGTATTTT